The 17 T cell receptor beta chains below all came from one sample that was sequenced in a study of cytomegalovirus exposure and HLA in healthy donors (dated by TCRdb to 2016 to 2017). Receptor libraries were prepared by the immunoSEQ multiplex PCR assay. For the multiplex PCR, a mixture combining 60 forward primers for TCR Vbeta segments and 13 reverse primers for TCR Jbeta segments was used. TCRdb holds this immuneACCESS table with in-frame rearrangements only. Some clones are missing; in checked studies, unresolved V genes explain under half, and the rest has no known cause. The sample table contains about 64,000 clones; only one count was recorded for under 80% of them. Around 15% of the sample goes to the ten largest clones. Sequenced: PBMCs. The receptor set was obtained from a male donor in good health and CMV-seropositive.

For the CDR3, the DNA is TGTGCCAGCAGCTTGACAGACTACGAGCAGTACTTC. Amino acid sequence: CASSLTDYEQYF. The chain is built from TRBV7-2 and TRBJ2-7, with TRBD1 as a possible D gene (5 bases). Trimming removed 3 bases at V and 3 bases at J, with 6 bases between. The CDR3 totals 12 residues. Germline V gives CDR1 SGHTA, CDR2 FQGNSA.

The chain employs TRBV6-1 and TRBJ1-5; 9 nucleotides align to TRBD1. CDR1 is MNHNS and CDR2 is SASEGT in the germline V gene. This CDR3 contains 15 residues. J gave up 2 bases and V 6 bases, and 5 bases lay outside the gene matches. The chain's CDR3 is CASRQGASGNQPQHF. The CDR3 DNA reads TGTGCCAGCAGACAGGGGGCAAGTGGCAATCAGCCCCAGCATTTT.

The sample holds a few counts of this clone. The V and J genes are TRBV7-2 and TRBJ2-3; 10 nucleotides agree with TRBD2. CDR1 is SGHTA and CDR2 is FQGNSA in the germline V gene. CDR3 length: 17 amino acids. The junction had 10 bases not matched to a gene; V was cut back by 5 bases and J by 2 bases. CDR3 DNA: TGTGCCAGCAGCCTCCGCCTAGCGGGGGCGCTCACAGATACGCAGTATTTT. Its protein is CASSLRLAGALTDTQYF.

The chain carries TRBV9 and TRBJ2-1; 12 nucleotides align to TRBD2. The CDR3 spans 15 residues. Germline CDR1 reads SGDLS; CDR2 reads YYNGEE. Losses at the gene ends were 2 bases for V and 7 bases for J; bases not matched to a gene: 4. CDR3 bases: TGTGCCAGCAGCGTTTCTAGCGGGGGGGGGAATGAGCAGTTCTTC. Its translation is CASSVSSGGGNEQFF.

V is TRBV7-9 and J is TRBJ1-4; 9 bases line up with TRBD1. The CDR3 has 14 amino acids. The V and J ends lost 5 bases and 7 bases, in that order; junction bases with no gene match: 5. The germline CDR1 and CDR2 sequences are SEHNR and FQNEAQ (reference sequence). This CDR3 is CASSRQGGREKLFF. CDR3 sequence (DNA): TGTGCCAGCAGCCGACAGGGGGGACGTGAAAAACTGTTTTTT.

The chain combines TRBV11-3 with TRBJ2-7, with TRBD2 matching over 8 bases. The ends lost 4 bases at V and 0 bases at J; junction bases unmatched: 2. Germline lookup yields CDR1 SGHNT and CDR2 YENEEA. The CDR3 runs to 14 residues. CDR3 DNA: TGTGCCAGCAGCTCGGGAGGGGGCTCCTACGAGCAGTACTTC. Its translation: CASSSGGGSYEQYF. The entire variable domain, with the rest obtained from reference TRBV11-3 and TRBJ2-7, is as follows: EAGVVQSPRYKIIEKKQPVAFWCNPISGHNTLYWYLQNLGQGPELLIRYENEEAVDDSQLPKDRFSAERLKGVDSTLKIQPAELGDSAVYLCASSSGGGSYEQYFGPGTRLTVT.

The V call is TRBV27, the J call TRBJ2-7; D is perhaps TRBD1 (7 bases). The CDR3 spans 14 residues. Trimming removed 4 bases at V and 3 bases at J, with 13 bases between. The V gene's germline CDR1 is MNHEY and CDR2 SMNVEV (reference sequence). The CDR3 reads CASSSTGRFYEQYF. DNA for the CDR3: TGTGCCAGCAGTTCGACAGGGAGGTTCTACGAGCAGTACTTC.

The chain couples TRBV19 to TRBJ2-7, with 7 bases lining up with TRBD2. V lost 3 bases and J lost 0; bases outside the gene matches: 5. The CDR3 runs 15 residues. Per the germline V gene, CDR1 is LNHDA and CDR2 is SQIVND (reference sequence). The CDR3 bases are TGTGCCAGTAGTATTAATGCGGGAGTCTCCTACGAGCAGTACTTC. This codes for CASSINAGVSYEQYF.

The chain recombines TRBV5-4 with TRBJ2-7; 10 bases match TRBD1. The CDR3 is 14 residues long. Germline lookup yields CDR1 SGHNT and CDR2 YYREEE (reference sequence). V shed 2 bases, J shed 3 bases, and the junction held 2 bases outside the gene matches. CDR3: CASSFGTGVYEQYF. The CDR3 DNA reads TGTGCCAGCAGCTTCGGGACAGGGGTCTACGAGCAGTACTTC.

V and J are TRBV5-4 and TRBJ2-5, with D uncertain. The CDR3 is 12 amino acids. V was trimmed by 2 bases and J by 2 bases, leaving 4 bases between them. Germline lookup yields CDR1 SGHNT and CDR2 YYREEE (reference sequence). This chain's CDR3 is CASSFPQETQYF. CDR3 bases: TGTGCCAGCAGCTTCCCGCAAGAGACCCAGTACTTC.

The rearrangement joins TRBV18 to TRBJ2-5, with D perhaps TRBD1 (6 bases). Trimming took off 5 bases at V and 1 base at J, with 14 bases between the two ends. This CDR3 comprises 15 residues. CDR1 and CDR2 from the germline V gene are KGHSH and LQKENI. CDR3 sequence: CASSSTGQGQETQYF. The CDR3 DNA follows: TGTGCCAGCTCATCCACGGGACAAGGCCAAGAGACCCAGTACTTC.

The genes are TRBV19 and TRBJ1-2, with D possibly being TRBD1 (5 bases). Germline V gene lookup returns CDR1 LNHDA and CDR2 SQIVND (reference sequence). The CDR3 is 14 residues long. The V gene lost 2 bases and the J gene lost 6 bases, with 13 bases spanning the gap. CDR3: CASSIKPPGNGYTF. Here the CDR3 DNA reads TGTGCCAGTAGTATAAAACCCCCAGGGAATGGCTACACCTTC.

The rearrangement uses TRBV27 and TRBJ2-1, with 13 positions matching TRBD2. The CDR3 totals 17 residues. Looked up from germline, CDR1 is MNHEY and CDR2 is SMNVEV (reference sequence). Trimming took 9 bases from V and 7 from J; bases not matched to a gene: 15. The CDR3 protein is CASRAPRGLAGRNEQFF. In DNA form, the CDR3 reads TGTGCCAGTAGGGCACCCCGGGGACTAGCGGGACGGAATGAGCAGTTCTTC.

The chain recombines TRBV11-2 with TRBJ2-7; 7 bases match TRBD1. With 3 bases clipped from V and 2 bases from J, the junction kept 1 base outside the gene matches. The germline CDR1 and CDR2 sequences are SGHAT and FQNNGV. CDR3 length: 13 amino acids. The CDR3 spells CASSFDRAYEQYF. CDR3 nucleotide sequence: TGTGCCAGCAGCTTCGACAGGGCCTACGAGCAGTACTTC.

This clone was picked up a small number of times. Here the CDR3 reads CASSLVVSGELFF. CDR3 DNA: TGTGCCAGCAGCTTAGTAGTTTCCGGGGAGCTGTTTTTT. V is TRBV7-7 and J is TRBJ2-2; the D is unclear. Germline CDR1 is SSHAT and CDR2 is FNYEAQ (reference sequence). V was clipped by 1 base and J by 6 bases, with 6 bases between them. This CDR3 is 13 amino acids long.

The J gene is TRBJ1-1, the V gene TRBV4-1; 7 bases fit TRBD1. J was trimmed by 5 bases and V by 3 bases; bases with no gene match: 12. CDR1 and CDR2 from the germline V gene are MGHRA and YSYEKL. This CDR3 contains 16 residues. This CDR3 is CASSHPRGQGGTEAFF. Here the CDR3 DNA reads TGCGCCAGCAGCCACCCGAGGGGGCAGGGTGGTACTGAAGCTTTCTTT.

This chain uses TRBV2 with TRBJ2-7, with D possibly TRBD1 on 5 matching bases. Trimming took 7 bases from V and 7 from J, leaving 23 bases between them. The CDR3 runs to 15 residues. Germline V lookup: CDR1 SNHLY, CDR2 FYNNEI. CDR3 coding DNA: TGTGCCAGCATTGGTTCAGGGCAGTTCTTCGAGGAGCAGTACTTC. Translated, it gives CASIGSGQFFEEQYF.